Each of the 31 T cell receptor beta chains below was sequenced from the same sample in a study of PD-1 blockade in classical Hodgkin lymphoma. Clones were read by immunoSEQ multiplex PCR, and TCRdb kept only the in-frame ones, dropping some. The sample has 20,000 to 25,000 clones, around 84% seen once. As for time point: cycle 4 day 1 (C4D1), after around six weeks of nivolumab. Patients all relapsed after autologous stem cell transplantation, and there was variation in brentuximab vedotin exposure. The material was peripheral blood mononuclear cells (PBMCs), obtained before the fourth cycle of nivolumab. All receptors derive from a human donor with classical Hodgkin lymphoma.

V is TRBV4-1 and J is TRBJ2-3; the match to TRBD1 covers 10 bases. V dropped 3 bases and J dropped 4; count of bases not matched to a gene: 4. This CDR3 has 15 amino acids. The germline V gene has CDR1 MGHRA and CDR2 YSYEKL. In DNA, the CDR3 is TGCGCCAGCAGCCATCCTGGGACAGGGGCAGATACGCAGTATTTT. Its translation is CASSHPGTGADTQYF.

The chain has TRBV5-1 and TRBJ2-3; weak D call: TRBD2 (5 bases). V lost 3 bases and J 5 bases, leaving 13 bases between the germline ends. CDR1 SGHRS and CDR2 YFSETQ come from the germline V gene. There are 14 residues in the CDR3. The CDR3 DNA reads as TGCGCCAGCAGCTGGGGTGAGGACTTAGATACGCAGTATTTT. It yields the protein CASSWGEDLDTQYF.

This clone has only a few counts. The V and J genes are TRBV19 and TRBJ1-2, with D uncertain. Trimming removed 10 bases at V and 6 bases at J, with 18 bases between. Germline V CDR1 and CDR2: LNHDA, SQIVND (reference sequence). The length of the CDR3 is 13 residues. The CDR3 spells CATRGALKDGYTF. CDR3 DNA sequence: TGTGCCACACGAGGAGCATTAAAGGATGGCTACACCTTC.

The CDR3 region has the DNA TGTGCCAGCACCACGACTAGCGGGAGATTGAATGAGCAGTTCTTC. This codes for CASTTTSGRLNEQFF. V is TRBV7-9 and J is TRBJ2-1; 12 bases align to TRBD2. Trimming cost V 7 bases and J 7 bases; bases outside gene matches: 8. Per the germline V gene, CDR1 is SEHNR and CDR2 is FQNEAQ (reference sequence). The CDR3 is made up of 15 amino acids.

The V call is TRBV14, the J call TRBJ1-1, with D possibly being TRBD1 (5 bases). Per the germline V gene, CDR1 is SGHDN and CDR2 is FVKESK. The CDR3 is made up of 14 amino acids. The V gene lost 0 bases and the J gene lost 4 bases, with 9 bases spanning the gap. The CDR3 protein is CASSQDQGGTEAFF. The CDR3, as DNA: TGTGCCAGCAGCCAAGATCAGGGCGGCACTGAAGCTTTCTTT.

This chain uses TRBV30 with TRBJ2-3, with TRBD2 identical over 10 bases. CDR1 is GTSNPN and CDR2 is SVGIG in the germline V gene (reference sequence). The CDR3 is 17 residues long. J was trimmed by 5 bases and V by 2 bases; bases with no gene match: 13. The CDR3 spells CAWSPLSGGAAGDTQYF. The CDR3 DNA sequence: TGTGCCTGGAGTCCCCTGAGCGGGGGGGCCGCGGGAGATACGCAGTATTTT.

The count of this clone is one. The chain couples TRBV2 to TRBJ2-1, with D perhaps matching TRBD2 (7 bases). V was pared by 0 bases and J by 9 bases, with 18 bases between. The length of the CDR3 is 16 residues. Germline V gives CDR1 SNHLY, CDR2 FYNNEI. Here the CDR3 reads CASSEAGGPLSPEQFF. CDR3 DNA: TGTGCCAGCAGTGAAGCGGGGGGGCCCCTAAGCCCTGAGCAGTTCTTC.

The chain is built from TRBV5-3 and TRBJ1-2, with a tentative D call TRBD1 (5 bases). TRBV5-3 is an open reading frame, and its role is uncertain. V shed 4 bases and J shed 4 bases, with 11 bases lying between them. This CDR3 spans 13 amino acids. The CDR3 here is CARSRTGTYGYTF. The CDR3 nucleotides are TGTGCCAGAAGCCGCACGGGGACCTATGGCTACACCTTC.

The chain joins TRBV11-3 to TRBJ1-1; D is possibly TRBD1 (5 bases). Germline V gene lookup returns CDR1 SGHNT and CDR2 YENEEA. The CDR3 contains 13 residues. The V end lost 9 bases, the J end lost 1 base, and 12 bases lay between the germline ends. The CDR3 bases are TGTGCCAGTACCCTCGGGGGGAACACTGAAGCTTTCTTT. Translated: CASTLGGNTEAFF. The full variable domain, in which reference TRBV11-3 and TRBJ1-1 provide the parts outside the CDR3, is EAGVVQSPRYKIIEKKQPVAFWCNPISGHNTLYWYLQNLGQGPELLIRYENEEAVDDSQLPKDRFSAERLKGVDSTLKIQPAELGDSAVYLCASTLGGNTEAFFGQGTRLTVV.

This clone was picked up a small number of times. The chain combines TRBV6-1 with TRBJ1-6; D is unclear. Trimming removed 5 bases at V and 2 bases at J, with 7 bases between. This CDR3 comprises 14 residues. Germline V gene data show CDR1 as MNHNS and CDR2 as SASEGT. Here the CDR3 DNA reads TGTGCCAGCAGTTCCGGCCCCTATAATTCACCCCTCCACTTT. This sequence encodes CASSSGPYNSPLHF.

DNA for the CDR3: TGTGCCAGCAGCTTACTCCGGACAGGGGACCGGTACCAAGAGACCCAGTACTTC. This translates into CASSLLRTGDRYQETQYF. This chain links TRBV7-9 with TRBJ2-5; 9 nucleotides agree with TRBD1. This CDR3 comprises 18 residues. V trimming: 2 bases; J trimming: 0 bases; junction bases outside the gene matches: 10. CDR1 SEHNR and CDR2 FQNEAQ come from the germline V gene (reference sequence).

A single count supports this clone. The chain combines TRBV28 with TRBJ2-4, with TRBD1 identical over 7 bases. Germline V gene sequence: CDR1 MDHEN, CDR2 SYDVKM. The CDR3 has 11 amino acids. V shed 2 bases, J shed 12 bases, and the junction held 1 base outside the gene matches. CDR3 nucleotide sequence: TGTGCCAGCAGTTTAGACAGGGCTCAGTACTTC. Amino acid sequence: CASSLDRAQYF.

The chain joins TRBV18 to TRBJ1-2; TRBD1 matches 8 bases. The ends lost 0 bases at V and 2 bases at J; junction bases unmatched: 8. This CDR3 contains 17 residues. CDR1 and CDR2 (germline): KGHSH, LQKENI. The CDR3 DNA sequence: TGTGCCAGCTCACCACCTGCCGCAGGGGGCAGGAACTATGGCTACACCTTC. The encoded protein is CASSPPAAGGRNYGYTF.

This sequence joins TRBV6-9 and TRBJ2-7; TRBD2 aligns across 7 bases. Germline trimming cut 5 bases from V and 2 bases from J; bases unmatched to any gene: 12. Germline-derived CDR1 and CDR2 are MNHGY and SVAAGI. This CDR3 region has 16 residues. CDR3 amino acids: CASSHPARGIAYEQYF. In DNA, the CDR3 is TGTGCCAGCAGTCACCCCGCGCGGGGGATCGCCTACGAGCAGTACTTC.

V and J are TRBV7-6 and TRBJ1-6; 7 bases are shared with TRBD1. V dropped 3 bases and J dropped 9; count of bases not matched to a gene: 5. CDR1 is SGHVS, CDR2 FNYEAQ, per germline. This CDR3 contains 14 residues. The CDR3 here is CASSFQGESSPLHF. The CDR3 DNA reads as TGTGCCAGCAGCTTTCAGGGGGAGAGTTCACCCCTCCACTTT.

The CDR3 loop is CASSLSGWRNEQFF. The CDR3 region has the DNA TGTGCCAGCAGTTTATCGGGCTGGCGCAATGAGCAGTTCTTC. The rearrangement uses TRBV27 and TRBJ2-1; no clear D gene. CDR1 and CDR2 (germline): MNHEY, SMNVEV (reference sequence). V lost 0 bases and J lost 6, with 9 bases in between. The CDR3 covers 14 residues.

The chain is built from TRBV7-6 and TRBJ2-6, with D hard to call. Looked up from germline, CDR1 is SGHVS and CDR2 is FNYEAQ. This CDR3 comprises 16 residues. V was clipped by 3 bases and J by 4 bases, with 13 bases between them. CDR3 in amino acids: CASSFGRDSGANVLTF. The CDR3 bases are TGTGCCAGCAGCTTCGGACGAGACTCCGGGGCCAACGTCCTGACTTTC.

This chain joins TRBV7-9 and TRBJ2-1; possibly TRBD2 for D (6 bases). In germline, CDR1 is SEHNR, CDR2 FQNEAQ (reference sequence). V was clipped by 5 bases and J by 5 bases, with 10 bases between them. This CDR3 contains 13 residues. CDR3: CASSLRLDNEQFF. CDR3 bases: TGTGCCAGCAGCCTCCGACTAGACAATGAGCAGTTCTTC.

This chain joins TRBV12-5 and TRBJ2-3; 7 bases are a match to TRBD1. The CDR3 extends over 14 amino acids. Trimming removed 7 bases from V and 3 bases from J; junction bases left unmatched: 7. Germline CDR1 is LGHNT and CDR2 is FRNRAP. The CDR3 nucleotides are TGTGCTAGTGTCCTTGACAGGGCTACAGATACGCAGTATTTT. It is translated as CASVLDRATDTQYF.

The V and J genes are TRBV19 and TRBJ2-4, with TRBD2 identical over 8 bases. Germline assignment: CDR1 LNHDA and CDR2 SQIVND (reference sequence). V trimming: 5 bases; J trimming: 8 bases; junction bases outside the gene matches: 11. The CDR3 sequence is 15 residues long. CDR3 bases: TGTGCCAGTAGTCATGGGGCGGGAGGAGGGGACATTCAGTACTTC. This translates into CASSHGAGGGDIQYF.

This sequence joins TRBV30 and TRBJ1-2, with D perhaps matching TRBD1 (5 bases). The germline V gene has CDR1 GTSNPN and CDR2 SVGIG (reference sequence). The V gene lost 0 bases and the J gene lost 7 bases, with 9 bases spanning the gap. The CDR3 has 12 amino acids. The CDR3, as DNA: TGTGCCTGGAGTGTAAGCGGGGGTGGCTACACCTTC. Its protein is CAWSVSGGGYTF.

The rearrangement uses TRBV5-1 and TRBJ2-5, with TRBD1 identical over 9 bases. This CDR3 region has 15 residues. CDR1 is SGHRS and CDR2 is YFSETQ in the germline V gene. After removal of 7 bases from V and 1 base from J, the junction contained 8 bases not matched to a gene. The CDR3 coding sequence is TGCGCCAGCGGCAGATTGGGACAGGGCCAAGAGACCCAGTACTTC. Amino acid sequence: CASGRLGQGQETQYF.

The rearrangement links TRBV5-6 to TRBJ1-3, with D possibly TRBD1 on 5 matching bases. The V end was cut by 3 bases, the J end by 0 bases, with 10 bases between. CDR1 SGHDT and CDR2 YYEEEE come from the germline V gene. The CDR3 spans 15 residues. CDR3 loop: CASSWDGSSGNTIYF. The CDR3 DNA sequence: TGTGCCAGCAGCTGGGACGGAAGCTCTGGAAACACCATATATTTT. Combining the CDR3 with reference TRBV5-6 and TRBJ1-3 gives the whole variable domain DAGVTQSPTHLIKTRGQQVTLRCSPKSGHDTVSWYQQALGQGPQFIFQYYEEEERQRGNFPDRFSGHQFPNYSSELNVNALLLGDSALYLCASSWDGSSGNTIYFGEGSWLTVV.

The J gene is TRBJ2-3, the V gene TRBV7-7; TRBD1 might be the D (6 bases). CDR1 and CDR2 from the germline V gene are SSHAT and FNYEAQ (reference sequence). V was pared by 0 bases and J by 0 bases, with 13 bases between. This CDR3 contains 17 residues. The chain's CDR3 is CASSLAPGALSTDTQYF. CDR3 in DNA: TGTGCCAGCAGCTTAGCTCCAGGGGCTCTTAGCACAGATACGCAGTATTTT.

The rearrangement uses TRBV5-4 and TRBJ2-7; D is perhaps TRBD2 (6 bases). The CDR3 loop spans 13 amino acids. The V gene's germline CDR1 is SGHNT and CDR2 YYREEE (reference sequence). V was trimmed by 2 bases and J by 6 bases, leaving 12 bases between them. CDR3 sequence (DNA): TGTGCCAGCAGCTTCGGGGGATCGGGCGAGCAGTACTTC. This codes for CASSFGGSGEQYF.

The chain joins TRBV5-1 to TRBJ2-3; 7 nucleotides match TRBD1. Germline V gene data show CDR1 as SGHRS and CDR2 as YFSETQ. The CDR3 loop spans 15 amino acids. Trimming took 0 bases from V and 0 from J; bases not matched to a gene: 1. CDR3 sequence (DNA): TGCGCCAGCAGCTTGGAGGGGGCGAGCACAGATACGCAGTATTTT. The encoded protein is CASSLEGASTDTQYF.

This clone was counted between two and nine times. This rearrangement joins TRBV2 to TRBJ1-5; TRBD1 is a possible D gene (5 bases). Germline V lookup: CDR1 SNHLY, CDR2 FYNNEI. The CDR3 extends over 14 amino acids. Trimming took 5 bases from V and 5 from J, leaving 13 bases between them. Written as DNA, the CDR3 is TGTGCCAGCAGTACCTCGAGCAGGGATCAGCCCCAGCATTTT. This codes for CASSTSSRDQPQHF.

The genes are TRBV19 and TRBJ2-6, with D maybe TRBD1 (6 bases). Trimming took 1 base from V and 4 from J, leaving 14 bases between them. CDR3 length: 17 residues. The germline V gene encodes CDR1 LNHDA and CDR2 SQIVND (reference sequence). CDR3 protein: CASSIVPSGAGANVLTF. The CDR3 DNA reads TGTGCCAGTAGTATAGTTCCCTCAGGGGCAGGGGCCAACGTCCTGACTTTC. Filled out from reference TRBV19 and TRBJ2-6, the complete variable domain reads DGGITQSPKYLFRKEGQNVTLSCEQNLNHDAMYWYRQDPGQGLRLIYYSQIVNDFQKGDIAEGYSVSREKKESFPLTVTSAQKNPTAFYLCASSIVPSGAGANVLTFGAGSRLTVL.

This chain links TRBV19 with TRBJ2-5, with D possibly matching TRBD2 (5 bases). V was cut by 7 bases and J by 0 bases, with 9 bases left in between. Germline V gene lookup returns CDR1 LNHDA and CDR2 SQIVND (reference sequence). This CDR3 is 13 amino acids long. The CDR3 bases are TGTGCCAGTAAGGAGGCGGACCAAGAGACCCAGTACTTC. It yields the protein CASKEADQETQYF.

The V and J genes are TRBV7-6 and TRBJ2-3; tentatively, D is TRBD1 (5 bases). The V gene lost 6 bases and the J gene lost 5 bases, with 12 bases spanning the gap. The CDR3 is 13 amino acids. Germline V CDR1 and CDR2: SGHVS, FNYEAQ. The CDR3 region is CASSLNRKDTQYF. In nucleotides, the CDR3 is TGTGCCAGCAGTTTAAACAGGAAAGATACGCAGTATTTT.

This clone is termed medium-sized. V is TRBV29-1 and J is TRBJ2-3; no definite D call. The CDR3 sequence is 10 residues long. Trimming removed 6 bases from V and 7 bases from J, with 8 bases in between. CDR1 and CDR2 (germline): SQVTM, ANQGSEA. The CDR3 sequence: CSVTQHTQYF. Written as DNA, the CDR3 is TGCAGCGTAACACAGCATACGCAGTATTTT.